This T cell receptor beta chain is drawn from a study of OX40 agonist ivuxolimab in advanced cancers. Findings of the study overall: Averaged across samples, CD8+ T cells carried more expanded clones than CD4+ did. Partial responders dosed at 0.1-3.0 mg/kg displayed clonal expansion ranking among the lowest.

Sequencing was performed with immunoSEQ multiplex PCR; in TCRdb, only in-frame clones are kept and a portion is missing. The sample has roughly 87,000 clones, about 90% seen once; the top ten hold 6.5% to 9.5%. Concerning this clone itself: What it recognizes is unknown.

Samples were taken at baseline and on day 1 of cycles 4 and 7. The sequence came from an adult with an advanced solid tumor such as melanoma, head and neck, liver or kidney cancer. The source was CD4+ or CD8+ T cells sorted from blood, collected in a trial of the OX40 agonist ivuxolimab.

The CDR3 region is CASSDLGGSTEYEQYF. CDR3 coding DNA: TGCGCCAGCAGCGACCTTGGGGGGTCCACAGAATACGAGCAGTACTTC. V usage is TRBV4-1 and J usage is TRBJ2-7, with D tentatively TRBD2 (6 bases). The CDR3 length is 16 residues. Germline assignment: CDR1 MGHRA and CDR2 YSYEKL. The ends were cut back, 5 bases at V and 4 bases at J, with 21 bases in the middle.